This T cell receptor (beta chain) was captured in a study of blood T cell repertoires in COVID-19. About the research overall: Specimens from acute and convalescent COVID-19 originated in the United States, Italy and Spain. From T cells, B-cell-depleted T cells, or PBMCs came the material, which was cDNA or gDNA.

The germline V gene has CDR1 SGHTA and CDR2 FQGTGA. V was trimmed by 4 bases and J by 6 bases, leaving 12 bases between them. This CDR3 is built from 14 residues. As handled by the study authors: The authors estimated nucleated cell counts from reference gene primer amplification. The protocol was immunoSEQ multiplex PCR, while the TCRdb copy is restricted to in-frame clones and leaves out a portion. That table is the source of V, J and clone size, and D and trimming were worked out from the DNA. The table records a few hundred thousand clones, 70% to 90% of them present only once. The sequence came from a young man who had recovered from COVID-19. The rearrangement joins TRBV7-3 to TRBJ2-2; D is uncertain. Sequencing was carried out using peripheral blood. CDR3 DNA: TGTGCCAGCAGCTCCTACCCCGCTTCCGGGGAGCTGTTTTTT. Translating gives CASSSYPASGELFF.